The source of this TCR beta chain is a study of T cell responses to AZD1222 COVID-19 vaccine. TCRdb's table, derived via immunoSEQ multiplex PCR, lists solely in-frame clones and lacks some. The sample contains about 120,000 clones, roughly 90% of which appear only once. The V gene lost 5 bases and the J gene lost 4 bases, with 18 bases spanning the gap. This CDR3 comprises 16 residues. The V gene's germline CDR1 is LNHDA and CDR2 SQIVND (reference sequence). The gene calls are TRBV19 and TRBJ1-5, with D tentatively TRBD1 (6 bases). The sequence came from an adult in good health. Sequencing used peripheral blood, obtained on day 0 of AZD1222 vaccination. The CDR3 loop is CASSPPLRGGNQPQHF. CDR3 DNA sequence: TGTGCCAGTAGTCCCCCACTAAGGGGGGGAAATCAGCCCCAGCATTTT.